The 27 T cell receptor beta chains given below trace back to one sample, sequenced in a study of beta chain features in type 1 diabetes. Every bit of the isolated RNA underwent reverse transcription, so sequencing read expressed TCRB transcripts. The method was immunoSEQ multiplex PCR; TCRdb's version includes in-frame clones alone and lacks a portion of them. The data show 300,000 to 450,000 clones, 20% seen once. Input material: naive CD4+ T cells from blood. These receptors came from a woman younger than 35 in good health.

This chain connects TRBV11-3 to TRBJ2-3; 12 bases align to TRBD2. CDR1 and CDR2 from the germline V gene are SGHNT and YENEEA. V trimming: 4 bases; J trimming: 2 bases; junction bases outside the gene matches: 4. The CDR3 loop spans 16 amino acids. CDR3: CASSSLAGGTTDTQYF. DNA for the CDR3: TGTGCCAGCAGCTCTCTAGCGGGAGGGACCACAGATACGCAGTATTTT.

The table lists this clone with a few counts. This sequence joins TRBV7-9 and TRBJ1-1, with D possibly matching TRBD1 (6 bases). CDR1 is SEHNR, CDR2 FQNEAQ, per germline (reference sequence). The CDR3 consists of 14 residues. V lost 6 bases, J lost 5 bases, and 16 bases lay in between. The CDR3 nucleotides read TGTGCCAGCAGATCGGGGAACAGGGTTACTGAAGCTTTCTTT. This sequence encodes CASRSGNRVTEAFF.

DNA of the CDR3: TGTGCCAGTAGCCACGTTGGGCTGACTAGGCCCCAGCATTTT. Protein product: CASSHVGLTRPQHF. The chain combines TRBV19 with TRBJ1-5; D unresolved. The CDR3 is made up of 14 amino acids. Germline CDR1 and CDR2: LNHDA and SQIVND (reference sequence). Deletions cut 6 bases from V and 9 bases from J, with 18 bases between.

The chain carries TRBV4-1 and TRBJ1-1; 7 bases are shared with TRBD1. CDR3 length: 14 amino acids. V lost 5 bases, J lost 8 bases, and 11 bases stayed unmatched. Germline V gene sequence: CDR1 MGHRA, CDR2 YSYEKL. The DNA for the CDR3 is TGCGCCAGCAGCTCAGAGACAGGGAGGCCCGAAGCTTTCTTT. Amino acids: CASSSETGRPEAFF.

This clone was observed a few times. This chain uses TRBV28 with TRBJ1-5; D remains ambiguous. V was trimmed by 6 bases and J by 6 bases, leaving 9 bases between them. The CDR3 is 12 residues long. CDR1 and CDR2 from the germline V gene are MDHEN and SYDVKM. As DNA, the CDR3 is TGTGCCAGCAGCTCTGAGGGTCAGCCCCAGCATTTT. It is translated as CASSSEGQPQHF.

This clone was counted only a few times. CDR3 bases: TGTGCCAGTAGTATGGATACGGCAGGGCGAGAAAAACTGTTTTTT. This gives the protein CASSMDTAGREKLFF. This sequence joins TRBV19 and TRBJ1-4, with a possible D match to TRBD1 (5 bases). The ends were cut back, 3 bases at V and 8 bases at J, with 16 bases in the middle. CDR3 length: 15 amino acids. Per germline, CDR1 LNHDA and CDR2 SQIVND (reference sequence).

The chain carries TRBV2 and TRBJ1-2; D ambiguous. Trimming stripped 8 bases from V and 1 base from J, with 8 bases between. The CDR3 extends over 12 amino acids. The germline gives CDR1 SNHLY, CDR2 FYNNEI. CDR3 in amino acids: CASSADNYGYTF. The CDR3, as DNA: TGTGCCAGCTCCGCAGATAACTATGGCTACACCTTC. Drawing the rest from reference TRBV2 and TRBJ1-2, the complete variable domain is EPEVTQTPSHQVTQMGQEVILRCVPISNHLYFYWYRQILGQKVEFLVSFYNNEISEKSEIFDDQFSVERPDGSNFTLKIRSTKLEDSAMYFCASSADNYGYTFGSGTRLTVV.

The chain links TRBV4-1 to TRBJ1-5; 8 nucleotides agree with TRBD1. Germline loops: CDR1 MGHRA, CDR2 YSYEKL. Trimming took 0 bases from V and 0 from J; bases not matched to a gene: 10. The CDR3 runs to 19 residues. CDR3 DNA: TGCGCCAGCAGCCAAGATCAGTGGCAGGGGGCTTATAGCAATCAGCCCCAGCATTTT. Residues: CASSQDQWQGAYSNQPQHF.

This sequence joins TRBV4-2 and TRBJ1-1; D possibly corresponds to TRBD1 (6 bases). The CDR3 has 14 amino acids. V dropped 2 bases and J dropped 1 base, with 8 bases sitting between them. Germline CDR1 reads LGHNA; CDR2 reads YNFKEQ. The CDR3 nucleotides read TGTGCCAGCAGCCAATGGGGGCGGAACACTGAAGCTTTCTTT. This codes for CASSQWGRNTEAFF.

The chain employs TRBV29-1 and TRBJ2-1, with TRBD1 matching 8 bases. This CDR3 contains 15 residues. Germline assignment: CDR1 SQVTM and CDR2 ANQGSEA. V shed 4 bases and J 4 bases; nucleotides not matched to a gene: 9. The CDR3 DNA is TGCAGCGTTGTTAATATACGACAGGGGTACAATGAGCAGTTCTTC. The encoded protein is CSVVNIRQGYNEQFF.

In the case of this clone: This specimen includes other DNA sequences encoding the same CDR3. The chain carries TRBV30 and TRBJ1-2; 9 bases are a match to TRBD1. The length of the CDR3 is 14 residues. Trimming removed 0 bases from V and 4 bases from J; junction bases left unmatched: 3. CDR1 and CDR2 from the germline V gene are GTSNPN and SVGIG (reference sequence). CDR3 region: CAWSVQTGGYGYTF. The CDR3 nucleotides read TGTGCCTGGAGTGTACAGACAGGGGGCTATGGCTACACCTTC.

V is TRBV5-1 and J is TRBJ2-7, with TRBD1 matching over 10 bases. This CDR3 is built from 16 residues. The J segment lost 3 bases and the V segment lost 0 bases, leaving 6 bases of the junction unmatched. Germline loops: CDR1 SGHRS, CDR2 YFSETQ. The CDR3 protein is CASSLGDRGPRYEQYF. The CDR3 DNA follows: TGCGCCAGCAGCTTGGGCGACAGGGGGCCCCGCTACGAGCAGTACTTC. Variable domain in full (rest from reference TRBV5-1 and TRBJ2-7): KAGVTQTPRYLIKTRGQQVTLSCSPISGHRSVSWYQQTPGQGLQFLFEYFSETQRNKGNFPGRFSGRQFSNSRSEMNVSTLELGDSALYLCASSLGDRGPRYEQYFGPGTRLTVT.

This clone showed up just a few times. The chain recombines TRBV30 with TRBJ1-2, with 9 bases that match TRBD1. CDR1 is GTSNPN and CDR2 is SVGIG in the germline V gene (reference sequence). V was clipped by 6 bases and J by 1 base; unmatched bases: 15. The CDR3 runs to 17 residues. The CDR3 bases are TGTGCCTGCCACCATCGAGCCTCGGGACAGGGTAACTATGGCTACACCTTC. Residues: CACHHRASGQGNYGYTF.

V gene TRBV30 combines with J gene TRBJ1-1; D possibly corresponds to TRBD1 (6 bases). The CDR3 is 11 amino acids. Germline V gives CDR1 GTSNPN, CDR2 SVGIG (reference sequence). Trimming left V 2 bases short and J 11 bases short, with 12 bases between. The CDR3 sequence is CAWSPTGMAFF. The CDR3 region has the DNA TGTGCCTGGAGTCCTACAGGGATGGCTTTCTTT.

The rearrangement joins TRBV6-6 to TRBJ1-4, with D unclear. The CDR3 is made up of 14 amino acids. Germline-derived CDR1 and CDR2 are MNHNY and SVGAGI (reference sequence). V dropped 5 bases and J dropped 11 bases, with 18 bases sitting between them. The CDR3 is CASSPEAGLGKLFF. For the CDR3, the DNA is TGTGCCAGCAGTCCCGAGGCGGGCCTTGGGAAACTGTTTTTT.

This clone was found a few times. Within the sample, other DNA sequences also encode this same CDR3. The J gene is TRBJ2-3, the V gene TRBV29-1, with a weak D call TRBD1 (6 bases). Trimming shortened V by 5 bases and J by 0 bases, and 9 bases separated the two germline ends. This CDR3 has 13 amino acids. Germline assignment: CDR1 SQVTM and CDR2 ANQGSEA. The CDR3 nucleotides are TGCAGCGTTAGGGGGAGAAGCACAGATACGCAGTATTTT. It translates to CSVRGRSTDTQYF.

The chain uses TRBV18 and TRBJ2-5, with D unresolved. V was clipped by 6 bases and J by 1 base, with 9 bases between them. CDR3 length: 13 amino acids. Germline CDR1 and CDR2: KGHSH and LQKENI. The CDR3 sequence is CASSKPGQETQYF. The DNA of the CDR3 is TGTGCCAGCTCGAAACCAGGCCAAGAGACCCAGTACTTC.

Details on this clone: Different DNA sequences within this sample yield the same CDR3. The V and J genes are TRBV19 and TRBJ1-5; tentatively, D is TRBD1 (6 bases). The CDR3 spans 13 residues. V was shortened by 4 bases and J by 7 bases, with 11 bases between the two germline ends. Germline V gives CDR1 LNHDA, CDR2 SQIVND (reference sequence). The CDR3 region has the DNA TGTGCCAGTAGTAGGGGGGGCGGGCAGCCCCAGCATTTT. It encodes CASSRGGGQPQHF.

CDR3 coding DNA: TGTGCTAGTGGGCTATATCAGCCCCAGCATTTT. Translated: CASGLYQPQHF. This rearrangement joins TRBV12-5 to TRBJ1-5, with no clear D. This CDR3 has 11 residues. The V end was cut by 6 bases, the J end by 5 bases, with 5 bases between. Germline V CDR1 and CDR2: LGHNT, FRNRAP. Full variable domain (remainder filled in from reference TRBV12-5 and TRBJ1-5): DARVTQTPRHKVTEMGQEVTMRCQPILGHNTVFWYRQTMMQGLELLAYFRNRAPLDDSGMPKDRFSAEMPDATLATLKIQPSEPRDSAVYFCASGLYQPQHFGDGTRLSIL.

The rearrangement uses TRBV2 and TRBJ2-6; D is perhaps TRBD1 (6 bases). The CDR3 has 14 amino acids. The germline V gene has CDR1 SNHLY and CDR2 FYNNEI. V was clipped by 3 bases and J by 4 bases, with 7 bases between them. CDR3 protein: CASSEGTGANVLTF. As DNA, the CDR3 is TGTGCCAGCAGTGAGGGGACAGGGGCCAACGTCCTGACTTTC.

The chain joins TRBV29-1 to TRBJ2-7; 7 bases fit TRBD1. The germline gives CDR1 SQVTM, CDR2 ANQGSEA. V dropped 6 bases and J dropped 5; count of bases not matched to a gene: 10. This CDR3 spans 13 amino acids. Here the CDR3 reads CSVGTVGFDEQYF. CDR3 bases: TGCAGCGTGGGGACAGTGGGTTTCGACGAGCAGTACTTC.

This clone has more than one count but fewer than ten. This chain connects TRBV9 to TRBJ2-1; 11 nucleotides match TRBD2. Germline CDR1 is SGDLS and CDR2 is YYNGEE. V gave up 4 bases and J gave up 6 bases; unmatched junction bases: 6. The CDR3 contains 15 residues. The CDR3 region has the DNA TGTGCCAGCAGCATTAGCGGGGGGGCGCCCAATGAGCAGTTCTTC. This sequence encodes CASSISGGAPNEQFF.

The chain combines TRBV4-1 with TRBJ1-1; possible D gene TRBD1, 5 bases. From germline, CDR1 is MGHRA and CDR2 YSYEKL. Trimming took 1 base from V and 5 from J, leaving 26 bases between them. The CDR3 extends over 19 amino acids. The CDR3 loop reads CASSQGGRGAGTSRTEAFF. CDR3 DNA: TGCGCCAGCAGCCAAGGAGGGAGAGGGGCCGGGACTTCGAGGACTGAAGCTTTCTTT.

The rearrangement joins TRBV5-1 to TRBJ1-1, with a weak D call TRBD1 (6 bases). The CDR3 covers 13 residues. V lost 3 bases to trimming and J lost 4 bases, with 10 bases between them. In germline, CDR1 is SGHRS, CDR2 YFSETQ. The CDR3 sequence: CASSSSDSTEAFF. DNA of the CDR3: TGCGCCAGCAGCTCATCGGACAGCACTGAAGCTTTCTTT.

The chain combines TRBV5-6 with TRBJ1-2; D is uncertain. The CDR3 consists of 14 residues. Trimming took 0 bases from V and 5 from J, leaving 11 bases between them. The germline V gene encodes CDR1 SGHDT and CDR2 YYEEEE. The CDR3 is CASSLVEGGYGYTF. Written as DNA, the CDR3 is TGTGCCAGCAGCTTGGTAGAGGGCGGGTATGGCTACACCTTC.

This chain links TRBV7-8 with TRBJ2-5; D is unclear. The V and J ends lost 1 base and 1 base respectively, with 10 bases between them. Germline CDR1 and CDR2: SGHVS and FQNEAQ. The CDR3 loop spans 15 amino acids. CDR3 nucleotides: TGTGCCAGCAGCTTAGTTCCAGGCATCCAAGAGACCCAGTACTTC. It encodes CASSLVPGIQETQYF.

This clone was seen a handful of times. J is TRBJ2-7 and V is TRBV7-2, with a possible D match to TRBD2 (6 bases). This CDR3 contains 15 residues. V lost 1 base, J lost 5 bases, and 15 bases lay in between. Germline CDR1 and CDR2: SGHTA and FQGNSA. The CDR3 protein is CASSLVSGTPHEQYF. CDR3 DNA sequence: TGTGCCAGCAGCTTAGTTAGCGGTACACCCCACGAGCAGTACTTC.